This T cell receptor (beta chain) was retrieved from a study of blood T cell repertoires in COVID-19. Study summary: Sites in the United States, Italy and Spain provided acute and convalescent COVID-19 samples. The analysed material was cDNA or gDNA that came from T cells, B-cell-depleted T cells, or PBMCs.

Original processing methods: Reference gene primer amplification gave nucleated cell count estimates. TCRdb keeps only in-frame clones here, not all; method: immunoSEQ multiplex PCR. V and J calls plus clone size are reproduced from that table; the DNA served to infer D and trimming. The data contain about 35,000 clones, roughly 88% of them singletons. The germline V gene has CDR1 SGHNT and CDR2 YENEEA. Trimming took 5 bases from V and 4 from J, leaving 9 bases between them. The CDR3 length is 14 residues. Only one count was recorded for this clone. This chain uses TRBV11-3 with TRBJ2-6; D not certain. The receptor was isolated from a woman aged 65 to 85 with active COVID-19. The sequenced sample was peripheral blood. The CDR3 nucleotides are TGTGCCAGCAGCCACCTAAGAGGGGCCAACGTCCTGACTTTC. Translation gives CASSHLRGANVLTF.